The sequence of this TCR beta chain was determined in a study of PD-1 blockade in classical Hodgkin lymphoma. Study-level points and caveats: Baseline diversity resembling that of newly diagnosed patients was seen in complete responders. Later analyses included only patients treated at least 1 year post-ASCT. By cycle point C4D1, TCR diversity had risen significantly in CD4+ cells (but not CD8+ cells). Repertoire differences have undefined causes, possibly disease activity or prior therapy.

CDR3 length equals 14 residues. The J segment lost 4 bases and the V segment lost 0 bases, leaving 4 bases of the junction unmatched. Germline assignment: CDR1 SGHRS and CDR2 YFSETQ. The time point: cycle 4 day 1 (C4D1), after 5 to 7 weeks of nivolumab. Every one of the patients relapsed after autologous stem cell transplantation (brentuximab vedotin exposure was variable). Researchers report purifying CD4+ T cells from thawed PBMCs by magnetic negative selection. The method was immunoSEQ multiplex PCR; TCRdb's version includes in-frame clones alone and lacks a portion of them. The repertoire holds about 15,000 clones, roughly 79% seen once, with around 2% in the top ten. A remark on this clone: Its antigen is unknown.

The genes are TRBV5-1 and TRBJ2-7, with TRBD2 matching 7 bases. The sequence was obtained from a human donor with classical Hodgkin lymphoma. The material sequenced was CD4+ T cells from blood, taken before the fourth cycle of nivolumab. CDR3 sequence reads: CASSLEASGYEQYF. The DNA of the CDR3 is TGCGCCAGCAGCTTGGAGGCTAGCGGTTACGAGCAGTACTTC.